The sequence of this T cell receptor beta chain was determined in a study of T cell repertoires in cytomegalovirus infection. General study findings and limits: HLA-C-restricted, CMV-specific TCR beta clonotypes were dominant ex vivo.

CDR1 SQVTM and CDR2 ANQGSEA come from the germline V gene. Trimming removed 5 bases at V and 7 bases at J, with 20 bases between. CDR3 size: 15 residues. TCRdb recomputed calls from the reads with MiXCR, one row per CDR3 protein. The sample lists around 260,000 distinct CDR3 sequences; approximately 9.2% were seen once. At least ten counts were recorded for this clonotype. The antigen is unknown. The chain is built from TRBV29-1 and TRBJ2-2; TRBD1 might be the D (6 bases). The sample comprised PBMCs. The sequence derives from a human donor in good health (CMV status not recorded). Some clones in this sample may be carry-over from other donors' samples. The CDR3 is CSVQRTVLGHGELFF. The CDR3 coding sequence is TGCAGCGTTCAACGGACAGTTCTCGGACACGGGGAGCTGTTTTTT.